Listed here are 23 T cell receptor beta chains from one sample, sequenced in a study of Graves' ophthalmopathy and Graves' hyperthyroidism. Amplification of TCR beta CDR3 regions used RNA transcripts. HTBI primers primed a first-round RT-PCR, and a second-round multiplex PCR followed. TCRdb re-called the multiplex PCR reads with MiXCR, one entry per CDR3 protein. The sample shows roughly 350,000 distinct CDR3 sequences, 15% to 20% of them seen only once. The sequencing sample was made of peripheral blood. The receptors shown here come from an adult woman with stable Graves' hyperthyroidism.

The chain has TRBV6-1 and TRBJ2-7; possible D gene TRBD1, 6 bases. The CDR3 runs to 13 residues. V lost 7 bases and J lost 1, with 11 bases in between. Germline values: CDR1 MNHNS, CDR2 SASEGT. The CDR3: CASTYRESYEQYF. In DNA, the CDR3 is TGTGCCAGCACCTACAGGGAGTCCTACGAGCAGTACTTC.

This clonotype was detected ten times or more. V and J are TRBV20-1 and TRBJ1-1, with TRBD1 matching over 11 bases. The CDR3 runs to 12 residues. Trimming removed 4 bases from V and 11 bases from J; junction bases left unmatched: 6. In germline, CDR1 is DFQATT, CDR2 SNEGSKA (reference sequence). In nucleotides, the CDR3 is TGCAGTGCTAAGGACAGGGGGCGGGGGGCTTTCTTT. It encodes CSAKDRGRGAFF.

This clonotype was recorded many times. The chain links TRBV11-3 to TRBJ2-7; D is perhaps TRBD2 (6 bases). The V gene's germline CDR1 is SGHNT and CDR2 YENEEA. The CDR3 loop spans 16 amino acids. V lost 1 base and J 6 bases, leaving 19 bases between the germline ends. The CDR3 DNA follows: TGTGCCAGCAGCTTAGGCGGGCGGGGCTCCCACGGCGAGCAGTACTTC. This sequence encodes CASSLGGRGSHGEQYF. Combining the CDR3 with reference TRBV11-3 and TRBJ2-7 gives the whole variable domain EAGVVQSPRYKIIEKKQPVAFWCNPISGHNTLYWYLQNLGQGPELLIRYENEEAVDDSQLPKDRFSAERLKGVDSTLKIQPAELGDSAVYLCASSLGGRGSHGEQYFGPGTRLTVT.

In this sample, this clonotype turned up many times. V gene TRBV7-2 combines with J gene TRBJ2-7; D is unresolved. V lost 1 base and J 3 bases, leaving 10 bases between the germline ends. This CDR3 contains 14 residues. Germline CDR1 is SGHTA and CDR2 is FQGNSA. Here the CDR3 DNA reads TGTGCCAGCAGCTTAGTTGCTACGGGCTACGAGCAGTACTTC. Protein: CASSLVATGYEQYF.

The V call is TRBV12-3 or TRBV12-4, the J call TRBJ2-7, with TRBD2 matching over 10 bases. V lost 5 bases, J lost 3 bases, and 7 bases stayed unmatched. The CDR3 is made up of 15 amino acids. CDR3 protein: CASSVSSSGSYEQYV. The CDR3 coding sequence is TGTGCCAGCAGTGTTTCATCTAGCGGGAGCTACGAGCAGTACGTC.

This clonotype was seen a handful of times. The rearrangement joins TRBV5-4 to TRBJ2-3, with 7 bases lining up with TRBD2. Germline CDR1 reads SGHNT; CDR2 reads YYREEE (reference sequence). V gave up 1 base and J gave up 0 bases; unmatched junction bases: 11. The CDR3 runs to 18 residues. The CDR3 is CASSLLSSGSYSTDTQYF. For the CDR3, the DNA is TGTGCCAGCAGCTTGCTGTCTAGCGGAAGTTATAGCACAGATACGCAGTATTTT.

The table lists this clonotype with many counts. The rearrangement links TRBV28 to TRBJ1-2; a possible D gene is TRBD1 (5 bases). Trimming shortened V by 4 bases and J by 8 bases, and 8 bases separated the two germline ends. Germline V gives CDR1 MDHEN, CDR2 SYDVKM. The length of the CDR3 is 11 residues. The CDR3 nucleotides are TGTGCCAGCAGTTACACAGGCGGCTACACCTTC. It codes for CASSYTGGYTF.

This clonotype has at least ten counts. The genes are TRBV2 and TRBJ1-2; 11 nucleotides agree with TRBD1. This CDR3 comprises 15 residues. The V segment lost 7 bases and the J segment 4 bases; nucleotides outside the gene matches: 8. Looked up from germline, CDR1 is SNHLY and CDR2 is FYNNEI. The CDR3 sequence is CASMVMGTGGYGYTF. The CDR3 bases are TGTGCCAGCATGGTAATGGGGACAGGGGGCTATGGCTACACCTTC.

A remark on this clonotype: Lacking the conserved final phenylalanine or tryptophan, this CDR3 likely reflects a read error. CDR3: CASTRQGNTEAFY. The CDR3 nucleotides read TGCGCCAGCACCCGACAGGGGAACACTGAAGCTTTCTAT. The chain couples TRBV5-1 to TRBJ1-1; TRBD1 matches 7 bases. V shed 6 bases, J shed 1 base, and the junction held 3 bases outside the gene matches. CDR3 length equals 13 residues. The V gene's germline CDR1 is SGHRS and CDR2 YFSETQ.

This clonotype was recorded many times. The chain is built from TRBV7-8 and TRBJ2-7, with unresolved D. The CDR3 is made up of 14 amino acids. Trimming removed 6 bases at V and 4 bases at J, with 16 bases between. CDR1 is SGHVS and CDR2 is FQNEAQ in the germline V gene. The CDR3 loop is CASRDALKPYEQYF. The CDR3 region has the DNA TGTGCCAGCAGAGATGCGCTAAAACCTTACGAGCAGTACTTC.

There are many counts of this clonotype. This chain links TRBV28 with TRBJ1-5; D is ambiguous. Trimming cost V 3 bases and J 2 bases, with 11 bases left between them. Germline CDR1 reads MDHEN; CDR2 reads SYDVKM. The CDR3 is 15 residues long. The CDR3 sequence: CASSLGGWGNQPQHF. The CDR3 DNA follows: TGTGCCAGCAGTTTGGGAGGGTGGGGCAATCAGCCCCAGCATTTT.

Many counts were recorded for this clonotype. This chain uses TRBV9 with TRBJ2-2; no firm D call. V lost 2 bases to trimming and J lost 6 bases, with 8 bases between them. Looked up from germline, CDR1 is SGDLS and CDR2 is YYNGEE. The CDR3 runs to 13 residues. In DNA form, the CDR3 reads TGTGCCAGCAGCGTTTATCCCTCCGGGGAGCTGTTTTTT. Translating gives CASSVYPSGELFF.

This clonotype has a count of ten or more. The chain recombines TRBV20-1 with TRBJ2-7, with D perhaps TRBD1 or TRBD2 (5 bases each). The CDR3 sequence is 12 residues long. Germline CDR1 is DFQATT and CDR2 is SNEGSKA (reference sequence). Trimming pared 3 bases from V and 3 bases from J, leaving 9 bases between. The CDR3 loop reads CSARGRYYEQYF. In DNA form, the CDR3 reads TGCAGTGCTAGGGGACGCTACTACGAGCAGTACTTC.

This clonotype appeared many times. The V and J genes are TRBV7-2 and TRBJ1-2; D not resolved. The CDR3 runs to 13 residues. V dropped 2 bases and J dropped 5 bases, with 9 bases sitting between them. Germline V gene sequence: CDR1 SGHTA, CDR2 FQGNSA. The CDR3 sequence: CASSLYDGYGYTF. The CDR3 nucleotides are TGTGCCAGCAGCTTATACGACGGATATGGCTACACCTTC.

This clonotype turned up a few times. The chain employs TRBV5-6 and TRBJ1-2; TRBD1 matches at 9 bases. Germline lookup yields CDR1 SGHDT and CDR2 YYEEEE. With 3 bases clipped from V and 3 bases from J, the junction kept 3 bases outside the gene matches. The CDR3 extends over 14 amino acids. The CDR3 loop is CASSSRDRDYGYTF. CDR3 nucleotide sequence: TGTGCCAGCAGCTCAAGGGACAGGGACTATGGCTACACCTTC.

There are many counts of this clonotype. The rearrangement uses TRBV2 and TRBJ2-1, with 7 bases identical to TRBD2. The junction had 12 bases not matched to a gene; V was cut back by 7 bases and J by 9 bases. The CDR3 sequence is 14 residues long. CDR1 is SNHLY and CDR2 is FYNNEI in the germline V gene. The CDR3 reads CASNLGGPVVEQFF. The CDR3 DNA reads as TGTGCCAGCAATTTGGGAGGGCCGGTAGTTGAGCAGTTCTTC. Combining the CDR3 with reference TRBV2 and TRBJ2-1 gives the whole variable domain EPEVTQTPSHQVTQMGQEVILRCVPISNHLYFYWYRQILGQKVEFLVSFYNNEISEKSEIFDDQFSVERPDGSNFTLKIRSTKLEDSAMYFCASNLGGPVVEQFFGPGTRLTVL.

This clonotype came up many times. This rearrangement joins TRBV20-1 to TRBJ2-5, with a tentative D call TRBD2 (7 bases). V was shortened by 6 bases and J by 1 base, with 18 bases between the two germline ends. CDR1 DFQATT and CDR2 SNEGSKA come from the germline V gene (reference sequence). This CDR3 has 15 residues. This CDR3 is CSAPKGGRTQETQYF. The CDR3 DNA reads TGCAGTGCACCCAAGGGGGGGCGGACCCAAGAGACCCAGTACTTC.

The chain combines TRBV15 with TRBJ1-2; 8 bases match TRBD1. The germline V gene encodes CDR1 LNHNV and CDR2 YYDKDF (reference sequence). J lost 8 bases, V lost 3 bases, and 11 bases had no gene match. The CDR3 has 15 residues. The CDR3 protein is CATSSHASGGSGYTF. In DNA form, the CDR3 reads TGTGCCACCAGCAGCCATGCCTCAGGGGGCAGCGGCTACACCTTC.

The genes are TRBV6-2 or TRBV6-3 and TRBJ1-5, with D unresolved. CDR1 MNHEY and CDR2 SVGEGT come from the germline V gene. The ends were cut back, 1 base at V and 0 bases at J, with 4 bases in the middle. The CDR3 extends over 14 amino acids. The CDR3 DNA reads TGTGCCAGCAGTTACTTGTCTAGCAATCAGCCCCAGCATTTT. Translated, it gives CASSYLSSNQPQHF.

The J gene is TRBJ1-1, the V gene TRBV12-3 or TRBV12-4; D may be TRBD1 (6 bases). Trimming cost V 7 bases and J 2 bases, with 8 bases left between them. The CDR3 contains 12 residues. CDR3 sequence: CASKGTNTEAFF. For the CDR3, the DNA is TGTGCCAGCAAGGGGACAAACACTGAAGCTTTCTTT.

The chain is built from TRBV11-2 and TRBJ2-7; D possibly corresponds to TRBD2 (6 bases). This CDR3 has 18 amino acids. Germline CDR1 SGHAT, CDR2 FQNNGV. The V end was cut by 3 bases, the J end by 1 base, with 22 bases between. In DNA, the CDR3 is TGTGCCAGCAGCTTCCCACCCCCGGGTAGCGGACGTTCCTACGAGCAGTACTTC. Protein product: CASSFPPPGSGRSYEQYF.

This clonotype was counted many times. This rearrangement joins TRBV5-1 to TRBJ2-5; 9 nucleotides align to TRBD1. The V gene's germline CDR1 is SGHRS and CDR2 YFSETQ. The CDR3 is 15 residues long. V shed 2 bases and J 5 bases; nucleotides not matched to a gene: 7. CDR3 in amino acids: CASSFGTGFGETQYF. In DNA, the CDR3 is TGCGCCAGCAGCTTCGGGACAGGGTTCGGCGAGACCCAGTACTTC.

The chain joins TRBV5-5 to TRBJ1-1; D gene unclear. V lost 4 bases and J 2 bases, leaving 12 bases between the germline ends. The germline CDR1 and CDR2 sequences are SGHKS and YYEKEE (reference sequence). There are 14 residues in the CDR3. CDR3 DNA sequence: TGTGCCAGCAGCCGTAGGCCCGCTAACACTGAAGCTTTCTTT. As protein: CASSRRPANTEAFF. Together with reference TRBV5-5 and TRBJ1-1, the CDR3 gives the full variable domain: DAGVTQSPTHLIKTRGQQVTLRCSPISGHKSVSWYQQVLGQGPQFIFQYYEKEERGRGNFPDRFSARQFPNYSSELNVNALLLGDSALYLCASSRRPANTEAFFGQGTRLTVV.